This TCR beta chain was sequenced for a study of T cell repertoires in cytomegalovirus infection. Looking at the study overall: Indicated by public TCR beta signatures were CMV infection and matching HLA type.

TCRdb processed the reads anew with MiXCR; each CDR3 protein has one entry. The sample lists some 320,000 distinct CDR3 sequences; over 7.5% were seen once. This clonotype showed up many times. Trimming removed 1 base at V and 3 bases at J, with 3 bases between. The CDR3 is 12 residues long. Per germline, CDR1 SEHNR and CDR2 FQNEAQ (reference sequence). The sequenced sample was PBMCs. This receptor was taken from a human donor in good health (CMV status not recorded). Some clones in this sample may be carry-over from other donors' samples. The chain couples TRBV7-9 to TRBJ2-5; no clear D. CDR3 DNA: TGTGCCAGCAGCTTAGTTGAAGAGACCCAGTACTTC. Protein sequence: CASSLVEETQYF.